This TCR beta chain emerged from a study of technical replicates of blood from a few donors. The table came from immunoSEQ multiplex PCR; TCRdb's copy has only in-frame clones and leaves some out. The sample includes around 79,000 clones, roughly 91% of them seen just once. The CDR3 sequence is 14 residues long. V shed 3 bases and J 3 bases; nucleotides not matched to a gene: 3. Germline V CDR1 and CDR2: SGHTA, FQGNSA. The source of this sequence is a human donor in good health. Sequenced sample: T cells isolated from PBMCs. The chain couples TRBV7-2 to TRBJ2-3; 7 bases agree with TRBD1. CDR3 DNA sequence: TGTGCCAGCAGCTTGGGCAGGGGGACAGATACGCAGTATTTT. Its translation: CASSLGRGTDTQYF.